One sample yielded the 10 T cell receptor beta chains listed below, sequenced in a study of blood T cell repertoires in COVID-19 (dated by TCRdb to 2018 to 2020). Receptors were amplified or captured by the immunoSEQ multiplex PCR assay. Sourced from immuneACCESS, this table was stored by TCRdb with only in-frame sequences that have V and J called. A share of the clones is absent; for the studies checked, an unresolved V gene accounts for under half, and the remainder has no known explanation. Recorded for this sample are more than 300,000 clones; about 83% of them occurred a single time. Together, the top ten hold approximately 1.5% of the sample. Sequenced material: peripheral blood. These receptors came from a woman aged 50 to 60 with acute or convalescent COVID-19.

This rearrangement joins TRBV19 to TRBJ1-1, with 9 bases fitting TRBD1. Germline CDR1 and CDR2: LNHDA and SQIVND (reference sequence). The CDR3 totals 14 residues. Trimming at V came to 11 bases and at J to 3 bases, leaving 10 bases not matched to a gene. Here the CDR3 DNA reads TGTGCCTGCGGGGACAGGGAACGGTACACTGAAGCTTTCTTT. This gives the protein CACGDRERYTEAFF.

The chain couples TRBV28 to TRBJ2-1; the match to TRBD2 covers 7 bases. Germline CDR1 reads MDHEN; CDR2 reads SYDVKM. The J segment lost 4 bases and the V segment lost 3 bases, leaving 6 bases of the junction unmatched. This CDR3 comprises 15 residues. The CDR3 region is CASSLWEGEYNEQFF. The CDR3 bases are TGTGCCAGCAGTTTGTGGGAGGGAGAGTACAATGAGCAGTTCTTC.

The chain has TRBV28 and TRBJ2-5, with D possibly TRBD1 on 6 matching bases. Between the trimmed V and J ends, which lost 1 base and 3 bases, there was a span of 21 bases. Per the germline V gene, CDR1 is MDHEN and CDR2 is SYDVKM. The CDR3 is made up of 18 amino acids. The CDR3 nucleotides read TGTGCCAGCAGTTTATCTGCCCCGGGACAAAGGGGGAAAGAGACCCAGTACTTC. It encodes CASSLSAPGQRGKETQYF.

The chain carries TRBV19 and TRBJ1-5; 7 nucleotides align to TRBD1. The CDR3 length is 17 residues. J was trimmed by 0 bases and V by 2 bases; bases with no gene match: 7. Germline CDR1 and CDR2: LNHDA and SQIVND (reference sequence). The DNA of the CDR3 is TGTGCCAGTAGTATATCATCAGGGGGTCATAGCAATCAGCCCCAGCATTTT. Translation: CASSISSGGHSNQPQHF.

In nucleotides, the CDR3 is TGTGCCAGCAGCTTAGCACAGGGGGCCTCTAATGAAAAACTGTTTTTT. It is translated as CASSLAQGASNEKLFF. The chain has TRBV7-6 and TRBJ1-4; 9 nucleotides match TRBD1. Germline V gives CDR1 SGHVS, CDR2 FNYEAQ. This CDR3 spans 16 amino acids. The trim removed 0 bases at V and 3 bases at J, leaving 2 bases unmatched.

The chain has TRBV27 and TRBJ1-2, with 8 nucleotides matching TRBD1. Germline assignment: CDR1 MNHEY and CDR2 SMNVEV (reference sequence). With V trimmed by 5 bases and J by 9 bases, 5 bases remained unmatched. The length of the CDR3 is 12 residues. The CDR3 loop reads CASSLTGDSYTF. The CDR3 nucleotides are TGTGCCAGCAGTCTGACAGGGGACAGCTACACCTTC.

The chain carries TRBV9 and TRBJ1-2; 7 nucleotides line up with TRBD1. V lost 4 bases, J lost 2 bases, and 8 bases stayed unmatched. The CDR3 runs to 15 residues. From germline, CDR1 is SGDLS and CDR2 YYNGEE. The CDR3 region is CASSPRGTDNYGYTF. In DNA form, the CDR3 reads TGTGCCAGCAGCCCGAGGGGGACAGACAACTATGGCTACACCTTC.

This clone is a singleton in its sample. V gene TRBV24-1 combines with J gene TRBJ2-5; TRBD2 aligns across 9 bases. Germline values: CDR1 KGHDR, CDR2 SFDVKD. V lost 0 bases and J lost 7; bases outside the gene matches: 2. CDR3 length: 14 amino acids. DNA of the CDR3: TGTGCCACCAGTGATTTGGCGGGAGGGGTGACCCAGTACTTC. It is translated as CATSDLAGGVTQYF.

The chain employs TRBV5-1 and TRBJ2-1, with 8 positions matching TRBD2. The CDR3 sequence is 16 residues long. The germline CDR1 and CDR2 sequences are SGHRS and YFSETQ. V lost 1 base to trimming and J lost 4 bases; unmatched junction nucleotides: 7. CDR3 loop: CASSLTSGGMYNEQFF. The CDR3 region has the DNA TGCGCCAGCAGCTTGACTAGCGGAGGAATGTACAATGAGCAGTTCTTC.

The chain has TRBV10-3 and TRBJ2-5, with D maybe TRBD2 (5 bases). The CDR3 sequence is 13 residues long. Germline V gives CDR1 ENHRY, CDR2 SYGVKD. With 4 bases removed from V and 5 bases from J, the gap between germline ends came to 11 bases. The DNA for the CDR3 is TGTGCCATCAGTGCGGCAGGCGGGGAGACCCAGTACTTC. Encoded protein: CAISAAGGETQYF.